The next 27 T cell receptor beta chains were all read from a single sample in a study of blood T cell repertoires in COVID-19. Generated by immunoSEQ multiplex PCR, the TCRdb table keeps only in-frame clones and is missing some. The data show about 92,000 clones, with 75% to 90% seen just once and about 15% held by the top ten. Sequencing used peripheral blood. These receptors originate from a woman older than 75 with active or convalescent COVID-19.

The chain links TRBV7-2 to TRBJ2-2; no clear D. Trimming cost V 3 bases and J 2 bases, with 10 bases left between them. From germline, CDR1 is SGHTA and CDR2 FQGNSA. The CDR3 is 15 residues long. In nucleotides, the CDR3 is TGTGCCAGCAGCTTGCGGATCTATAACACCGGGGAGCTGTTTTTT. Encoded protein: CASSLRIYNTGELFF.

The CDR3 here is CASSSTSGRTDTQYF. DNA for the CDR3: TGTGCCAGCAGTTCGACTAGCGGACGCACAGATACGCAGTATTTT. The chain has TRBV6-2 or TRBV6-3 and TRBJ2-3; 9 nucleotides match TRBD2. V gave up 4 bases and J gave up 1 base; unmatched junction bases: 3. The germline CDR1 and CDR2 sequences are MNHEY and SVGEGT. This CDR3 comprises 15 residues.

J is TRBJ2-7 and V is TRBV29-1; 13 bases fit TRBD2. The CDR3 consists of 19 residues. V shed 5 bases, J shed 5 bases, and the junction held 21 bases outside the gene matches. Germline assignment: CDR1 SQVTM and CDR2 ANQGSEA. The DNA of the CDR3 is TGCAGCGTTAACTTGATTGGGGTACAGGGGACTAGCGGGAAACACGAGCAGTACTTC. Protein: CSVNLIGVQGTSGKHEQYF.

The chain joins TRBV9 to TRBJ1-2, with D possibly matching TRBD1 (6 bases). Germline CDR1 reads SGDLS; CDR2 reads YYNGEE. The CDR3 runs 14 residues. V lost 4 bases to trimming and J lost 5 bases, with 15 bases between them. The CDR3 bases are TGTGCCAGCAGCCACCCAGGGGAAGGTTATGGCTACACCTTC. Protein: CASSHPGEGYGYTF.

V gene TRBV2 combines with J gene TRBJ2-2; 11 nucleotides match TRBD2. The ends lost 1 base at V and 7 bases at J; junction bases unmatched: 8. Per the germline V gene, CDR1 is SNHLY and CDR2 is FYNNEI. This CDR3 region has 17 residues. The CDR3 DNA is TGTGCCAGCAGTGAAGACGGACTAGCGGGTGCCGGCGGGGAGCTGTTTTTT. Encoded protein: CASSEDGLAGAGGELFF.

This clone came up a few times. This rearrangement joins TRBV5-1 to TRBJ2-3, with TRBD2 as a possible D gene (6 bases). The CDR3 sequence is 15 residues long. Germline V gene sequence: CDR1 SGHRS, CDR2 YFSETQ. Trimming removed 4 bases at V and 1 base at J, with 13 bases between. This CDR3 reads CASSAGLTGTDTQYF. The CDR3 nucleotides are TGCGCCAGCAGCGCCGGACTAACCGGCACAGATACGCAGTATTTT.

The chain has TRBV2 and TRBJ1-1; a weak D match, TRBD1 (5 bases). Germline V gene data show CDR1 as SNHLY and CDR2 as FYNNEI. CDR3 length: 15 residues. V was pared by 5 bases and J by 1 base, with 14 bases between. CDR3 nucleotides: TGTGCCAGCAGTTTAACTATTACAGGGAACACTGAAGCTTTCTTT. Its translation is CASSLTITGNTEAFF. Looking up the rest from reference TRBV2 and TRBJ1-1 gives the full variable domain: EPEVTQTPSHQVTQMGQEVILRCVPISNHLYFYWYRQILGQKVEFLVSFYNNEISEKSEIFDDQFSVERPDGSNFTLKIRSTKLEDSAMYFCASSLTITGNTEAFFGQGTRLTVV.

V and J are TRBV3-1 (or the pseudogene TRBV3-2) and TRBJ1-4; no clear D. The length of the CDR3 is 17 residues. Germline CDR1 is LGHDT and CDR2 is YNNKEL (reference sequence). Trimming pared 1 base from V and 0 bases from J, leaving 12 bases between. CDR3 in DNA: TGTGCCAGCAGCCAAGGGGCGCAGAGCTCAACTAATGAAAAACTGTTTTTT. Amino acid sequence: CASSQGAQSSTNEKLFF.

The chain has TRBV30 and TRBJ2-7, with TRBD1 matching 9 bases. V trimming: 3 bases; J trimming: 0 bases; junction bases outside the gene matches: 3. This CDR3 contains 14 residues. The V gene's germline CDR1 is GTSNPN and CDR2 SVGIG (reference sequence). In nucleotides, the CDR3 is TGTGCCTGGAGAAGACAGGGGGGCTCCTACGAGCAGTACTTC. It yields the protein CAWRRQGGSYEQYF.

The chain couples TRBV19 to TRBJ2-7; 7 bases match TRBD1. There are 14 residues in the CDR3. The germline CDR1 and CDR2 sequences are LNHDA and SQIVND (reference sequence). With V trimmed by 5 bases and J by 0 bases, 4 bases remained unmatched. The chain's CDR3 is CASSGQGVSYEQYF. Here the CDR3 DNA reads TGTGCCAGTAGTGGGCAGGGGGTCTCCTACGAGCAGTACTTC.

The chain combines TRBV19 with TRBJ2-1; TRBD1 is a possible D gene (5 bases). CDR1 and CDR2 (germline): LNHDA, SQIVND (reference sequence). The CDR3 length is 12 residues. V was cut by 0 bases and J by 13 bases, with 10 bases left in between. The CDR3 protein is CASSIDRQGQFF. The CDR3, as DNA: TGTGCCAGTAGTATAGACCGGCAGGGACAGTTCTTC.

This sequence joins TRBV4-2 and TRBJ1-5; TRBD1 aligns across 7 bases. CDR1 is LGHNA and CDR2 is YNFKEQ in the germline V gene. The CDR3 is made up of 16 amino acids. V shed 0 bases and J 5 bases; nucleotides not matched to a gene: 7. CDR3 loop: CASSQDLRGTDQPQHF. CDR3 DNA: TGTGCCAGCAGCCAAGACCTCAGGGGGACAGATCAGCCCCAGCATTTT.

This sequence joins TRBV6-2 or TRBV6-3 and TRBJ2-5; 9 bases match TRBD1. Looked up from germline, CDR1 is MNHEY and CDR2 is SVGEGT. The trim removed 3 bases at V and 7 bases at J, leaving 12 bases unmatched. The CDR3 is 16 residues long. The CDR3 sequence: CASSYLPVGQGSTQYF. The CDR3 bases are TGTGCCAGCAGTTATCTCCCGGTTGGACAGGGGTCGACCCAGTACTTC.

The chain recombines TRBV11-2 with TRBJ1-2; a weak D match, TRBD1 (5 bases). The V gene's germline CDR1 is SGHAT and CDR2 FQNNGV. Trimming removed 3 bases at V and 5 bases at J, with 10 bases between. The CDR3 covers 13 residues. The CDR3 reads CASSFREGYGYTF. The CDR3 nucleotides read TGTGCCAGCAGCTTCAGGGAAGGGTATGGCTACACCTTC.

The CDR3 sequence: CASSAGVDEKLFF. The DNA for the CDR3 is TGTGCCAGCTCCGCCGGGGTCGACGAAAAACTGTTTTTT. The gene calls are TRBV18 and TRBJ1-4; D is undetermined. This CDR3 spans 13 amino acids. V lost 6 bases and J lost 8, with 13 bases in between. CDR1 is KGHSH and CDR2 is LQKENI in the germline V gene. The full variable domain, completed using reference TRBV18 and TRBJ1-4, is NAGVMQNPRHLVRRRGQEARLRCSPMKGHSHVYWYRQLPEEGLKFMVYLQKENIIDESGMPKERFSAEFPKEGPSILRIQQVVRGDSAAYFCASSAGVDEKLFFGSGTQLSVL.

The CDR3 loop reads CASSTPTGGGYEQYF. The CDR3 region has the DNA TGTGCCAGCAGTACCCCGACAGGGGGTGGTTACGAGCAGTACTTC. This chain uses TRBV28 with TRBJ2-7; 9 bases are shared with TRBD1. CDR1 is MDHEN and CDR2 is SYDVKM in the germline V gene. The J segment lost 4 bases and the V segment lost 5 bases, leaving 9 bases of the junction unmatched. The CDR3 totals 15 residues.

The chain joins TRBV4-2 to TRBJ1-2, with D uncertain. There are 15 residues in the CDR3. The germline gives CDR1 LGHNA, CDR2 YNFKEQ. Trimming stripped 4 bases from V and 2 bases from J, with 14 bases between. CDR3 sequence reads: CASSPPTTLNYGYTF. The CDR3 DNA is TGTGCCAGCAGCCCCCCAACAACACTAAACTATGGCTACACCTTC.

The rearrangement joins TRBV30 to TRBJ1-5; a weak D match, TRBD1 (6 bases). This CDR3 comprises 16 residues. Germline assignment: CDR1 GTSNPN and CDR2 SVGIG (reference sequence). Trimming shortened V by 1 base and J by 2 bases, and 15 bases separated the two germline ends. The CDR3 nucleotides read TGTGCCTGGAGTGCACCAGGGGTTATAGGCAATCAGCCCCAGCATTTT. The encoded protein is CAWSAPGVIGNQPQHF. The variable domain in full, with the rest retrieved from reference TRBV30 and TRBJ1-5, is SQTIHQWPATLVQPVGSPLSLECTVEGTSNPNLYWYRQAAGRGLQLLFYSVGIGQISSEVPQNLSASRPQDRQFILSSKKLLLSDSGFYLCAWSAPGVIGNQPQHFGDGTRLSIL.

CDR3 in DNA: TGTGCCAGCTCACCAACAGCAGGGTCCAATCAGCCCCAGCATTTT. It codes for CASSPTAGSNQPQHF. V and J are TRBV18 and TRBJ1-5; the D gene is possibly TRBD1 (5 bases). The germline gives CDR1 KGHSH, CDR2 LQKENI. The V and J ends lost 2 bases and 3 bases respectively, with 11 bases between them. The CDR3 spans 15 residues.

The chain combines TRBV27 with TRBJ2-2; 9 bases fit TRBD2. The CDR3 runs 17 residues. V was pared by 5 bases and J by 3 bases, with 10 bases of the junction left unmatched. The germline CDR1 and CDR2 sequences are MNHEY and SMNVEV (reference sequence). The CDR3 protein is CASSAVGSGSDTGELFF. CDR3 DNA sequence: TGTGCCAGCAGTGCGGTGGGTAGCGGGAGCGACACCGGGGAGCTGTTTTTT.

This clone was picked up a small number of times. V usage is TRBV6-6 and J usage is TRBJ1-6, with 9 bases fitting TRBD1. Germline V gene sequence: CDR1 MNHNY, CDR2 SVGAGI (reference sequence). V trimming: 6 bases; J trimming: 14 bases; junction bases outside the gene matches: 11. The CDR3 is made up of 14 amino acids. CDR3 sequence (DNA): TGTGCCAGCAGACCCGGGACAGGGAAGGATTCCCTCCACTTT. Translating gives CASRPGTGKDSLHF.

The rearrangement joins TRBV27 to TRBJ1-4; 8 bases align to TRBD1. J was trimmed by 5 bases and V by 8 bases; bases with no gene match: 7. The CDR3 contains 14 residues. The V gene's germline CDR1 is MNHEY and CDR2 SMNVEV (reference sequence). In nucleotides, the CDR3 is TGTGCCAGCGGGATACAGGGGGAAAATGAAAAACTGTTTTTT. The encoded protein is CASGIQGENEKLFF.

The gene calls are TRBV6-5 and TRBJ2-5, with 9 bases identical to TRBD2. Unmatched junction bases numbered 8, after V lost 7 bases and J lost 5 bases. Germline V lookup: CDR1 MNHEY, CDR2 SVGAGI. The CDR3 sequence is 14 residues long. Here the CDR3 DNA reads TGTGCCAGCAATCAGCGGGAGGACGGCGAGACCCAGTACTTC. It encodes CASNQREDGETQYF.

The V gene is TRBV2, the J gene TRBJ1-1, with D possibly TRBD1 on 5 matching bases. There are 13 residues in the CDR3. Germline V gives CDR1 SNHLY, CDR2 FYNNEI. Deletions cut 3 bases from V and 5 bases from J, with 10 bases between. The CDR3 loop reads CASSEPRETEAFF. The CDR3 DNA follows: TGTGCCAGCAGTGAGCCCAGGGAAACTGAAGCTTTCTTT.

The gene calls are TRBV18 and TRBJ1-2; no clear D gene. Germline V gives CDR1 KGHSH, CDR2 LQKENI. Trimming stripped 3 bases from V and 8 bases from J, with 10 bases between. The CDR3 length is 12 residues. CDR3 sequence: CASSPITGGYTF. The DNA for the CDR3 is TGTGCCAGCTCACCGATAACGGGAGGCTACACCTTC.

This rearrangement joins TRBV2 to TRBJ1-2; a possible D gene is TRBD1 (5 bases). The length of the CDR3 is 14 residues. V lost 10 bases and J lost 5, with 20 bases in between. Looked up from germline, CDR1 is SNHLY and CDR2 is FYNNEI. The CDR3 sequence: CAILPPQAQYGYTF. The CDR3 nucleotides are TGTGCCATCCTGCCGCCACAGGCCCAATATGGCTACACCTTC.

The chain is built from TRBV6-5 and TRBJ1-2; 9 nucleotides match TRBD1. The junction had 9 bases not matched to a gene; V was cut back by 6 bases and J by 4 bases. There are 15 residues in the CDR3. From germline, CDR1 is MNHEY and CDR2 SVGAGI. CDR3 DNA sequence: TGTGCCAGCAGAGATCACAGGGGGCTGCTCTATGGCTACACCTTC. This codes for CASRDHRGLLYGYTF.